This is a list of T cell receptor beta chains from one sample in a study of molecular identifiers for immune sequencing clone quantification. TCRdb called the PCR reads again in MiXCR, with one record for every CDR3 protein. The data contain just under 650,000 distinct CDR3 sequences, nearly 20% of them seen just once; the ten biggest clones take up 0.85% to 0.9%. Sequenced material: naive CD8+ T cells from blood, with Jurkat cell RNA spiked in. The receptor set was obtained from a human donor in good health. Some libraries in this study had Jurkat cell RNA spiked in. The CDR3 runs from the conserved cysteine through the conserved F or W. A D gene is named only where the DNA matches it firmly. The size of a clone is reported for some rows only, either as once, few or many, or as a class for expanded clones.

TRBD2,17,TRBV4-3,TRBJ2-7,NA,TGCGCCAGCAGCCAAGATCGAACCGGGACTAGCGATTACGAGCAGTACTTC,CASSQDRTGTSDYEQYF
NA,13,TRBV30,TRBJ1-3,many,TGTGCCTGGTCGTGGGCCTCTGGAAACACCATATATTTT,CAWSWASGNTIYF
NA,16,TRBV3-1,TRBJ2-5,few,TGTGCCAGCAGCCAAAGCCAGGAGGGGGGTCAAGAGACCCAGTACTTC,CASSQSQEGGQETQYF
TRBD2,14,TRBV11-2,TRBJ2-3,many,TGTGCCAGCAGCGATAGCGGGGGAGGAGATACGCAGTATTTT,CASSDSGGGDTQYF
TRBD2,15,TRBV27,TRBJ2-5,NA,TGTGCCAGCAGTTACTTGGGACTAGCGGAAGAGACCCAGTGCTTC,CASSYLGLAEETQCF
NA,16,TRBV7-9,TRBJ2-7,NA,TGTGCCAGCAGCGGCGGTGGCGGGGCGAGCTCCTACGAGCAGTACTTC,CASSGGGGASSYEQYF
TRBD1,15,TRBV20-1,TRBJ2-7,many,TGCAGTGCTACGACCGGGACAGGGGATACCTACGAGCAGTACTTC,CSATTGTGDTYEQYF
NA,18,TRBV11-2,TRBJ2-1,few,TGTGCCAGCAGCTTAGTCGGGGTGGGGTGGAGCTCCTACAATGAGCAGTTCTTC,CASSLVGVGWSSYNEQFF
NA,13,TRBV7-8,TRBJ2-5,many,TGTGCCAGCAGCTTAGCTGGGGTGGAGACCCAGTACTTC,CASSLAGVETQYF
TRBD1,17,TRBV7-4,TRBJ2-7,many,TGTGCCAGCAGCTTACGGGTTGGGGGGACAGGGGCCTACGAGCAGTACTTC,CASSLRVGGTGAYEQYF
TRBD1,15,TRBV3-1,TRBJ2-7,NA,TGTGCCAGCAGCCAGGGACAGGGGGTGGTCTACGAGCAGTACTTC,CASSQGQGVVYEQYF
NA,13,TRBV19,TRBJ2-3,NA,TGTGCCAGTAATTCTGCGCTCACAGATACGCAGTATTTT,CASNSALTDTQYF
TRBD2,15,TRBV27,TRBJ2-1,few,TGTGCCAGCAGTTTCAGCGGGGGGCCCCTAAATGAGCAGTTCTTC,CASSFSGGPLNEQFF
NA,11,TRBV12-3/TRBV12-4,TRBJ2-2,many,TGTGCCAGCAGCAGGACCGGGGAGCTGTTTTTT,CASSRTGELFF
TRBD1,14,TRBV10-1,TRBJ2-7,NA,TGCGCCAGCAGTGAGGGGCAGGGGGTTTACGAGCAGTACTTC,CASSEGQGVYEQYF
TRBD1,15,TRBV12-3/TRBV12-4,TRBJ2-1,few,TGTGCCAGCAGTTTGGTGGGACAGGGGACCAATGAGCAGTTCTTC,CASSLVGQGTNEQFF
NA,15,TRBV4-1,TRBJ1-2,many,TGCGCCAGCAGCCAAGTCGGTGGCACTCCCTATGGCTACACCTTC,CASSQVGGTPYGYTF
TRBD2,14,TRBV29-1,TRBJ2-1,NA,TGCAGCGTTCGGTTCGGGACTAGCAACAATGAGCAGTTCTTC,CSVRFGTSNNEQFF
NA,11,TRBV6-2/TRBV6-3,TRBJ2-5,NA,TGTGCCAGCGGCGGGGCCGAGACCCAGTACTTC,CASGGAETQYF
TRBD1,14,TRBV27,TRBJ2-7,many,TGTGCCAGCAGTTTGACAGGGGAATCCTACGAGCAGTACTTC,CASSLTGESYEQYF
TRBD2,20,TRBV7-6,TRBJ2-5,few,TGTGCCAGCAGCTTTATACCCGAAAGGACTAGCGGGGCCGCAGGGGAGACCCAGTACTTC,CASSFIPERTSGAAGETQYF
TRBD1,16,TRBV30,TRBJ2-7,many,TGTGCCTGGAGTGCCTACACAGGGGGCCCCACCTACGAGCAGTACTTC,CAWSAYTGGPTYEQYF
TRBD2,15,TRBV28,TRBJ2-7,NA,TGTGCCAGCAGTCCGCGACTAGCGGATGCCTACGAGCAGTACTTC,CASSPRLADAYEQYF
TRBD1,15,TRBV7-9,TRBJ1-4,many,TGTGCCAGCAGCACGGCCGGGACAGGGAACGAAAAACTGTTTTTT,CASSTAGTGNEKLFF
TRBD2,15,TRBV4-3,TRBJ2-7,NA,TGCGCCAGCAGCCAAGACAGGACTAGCTCCTACGAGCAGTACTTC,CASSQDRTSSYEQYF
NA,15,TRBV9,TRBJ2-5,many,TGTGCCAGCAGCGACCGGGACGGTTTTCAAGAGACCCAGTACTTC,CASSDRDGFQETQYF
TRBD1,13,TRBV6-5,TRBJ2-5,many,TGTGCCAGCAGAACAGGGGGCAGAGAGACCCAGTACTTC,CASRTGGRETQYF
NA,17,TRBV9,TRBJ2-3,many,TGTGCCAGCAGCGTAGGTTGGGGGGGGCCGACCACAGATACGCAGTATTTT,CASSVGWGGPTTDTQYF
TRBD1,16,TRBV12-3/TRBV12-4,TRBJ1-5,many,TGTGCCAGCAGTCCGTCGACAGGGGGTAGCAATCAGCCCCAGCATTTT,CASSPSTGGSNQPQHF
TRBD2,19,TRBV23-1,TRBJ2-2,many,TGCGCCAGCAGTCAATCATCCTCGGCGGGGGGGCGGTGTACCGGGGAGCTGTTTTTT,CASSQSSSAGGRCTGELFF
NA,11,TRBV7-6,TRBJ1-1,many,TGTGCCAGCAGCGTTGGCTCTGAAGCTTTCTTT,CASSVGSEAFF
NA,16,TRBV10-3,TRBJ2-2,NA,TGTGCCATCAGTGACGACGCGGGGCTTAACACCGGGGAGCTGTTTTTT,CAISDDAGLNTGELFF
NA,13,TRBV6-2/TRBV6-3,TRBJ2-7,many,TGTGCCAGCACCTGGGGGCCAACCTACGAGCAGTACTTC,CASTWGPTYEQYF
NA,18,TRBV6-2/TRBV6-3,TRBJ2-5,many,TGTGCCAGCAGTAAGGAAGGCGTGGGCCCGTACTACCAAGAGACCCAGTACTTC,CASSKEGVGPYYQETQYF
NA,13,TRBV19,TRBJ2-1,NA,TGTGCCAGTAGTATTTCCAGTAGAAATGAGCAGTTCTTC,CASSISSRNEQFF